What follows are 6 T cell receptor beta chains derived from one specimen sequenced in a study of blood T cell repertoires in COVID-19. Sequenced by immunoSEQ multiplex PCR; TCRdb stores in-frame clones only, minus some. The table includes 25,000 to 30,000 clones, about 87% detected once. The specimen was peripheral blood. These receptors were collected from a man in his 70s with active COVID-19.

The rearrangement uses TRBV10-3 and TRBJ1-2; the D is unclear. V gave up 7 bases and J gave up 8 bases, with 11 bases separating them. This CDR3 is 11 amino acids long. The germline V gene has CDR1 ENHRY and CDR2 SYGVKD. In nucleotides, the CDR3 is TGTGCCATCATGCGTTCGGGAGGCTACACCTTC. Protein sequence: CAIMRSGGYTF.

The V gene is TRBV19, the J gene TRBJ2-1, with TRBD2 identical over 8 bases. Germline V gene sequence: CDR1 LNHDA, CDR2 SQIVND (reference sequence). The length of the CDR3 is 15 residues. V shed 3 bases, J shed 4 bases, and the junction held 5 bases outside the gene matches. CDR3 in DNA: TGTGCCAGTAGTATGAAAGCGGGGGAGTACAATGAGCAGTTCTTC. This codes for CASSMKAGEYNEQFF.

The chain has TRBV10-3 and TRBJ2-2, with 7 nucleotides matching TRBD1. This CDR3 contains 15 residues. V shed 6 bases, J shed 7 bases, and the junction held 11 bases outside the gene matches. Germline lookup yields CDR1 ENHRY and CDR2 SYGVKD. The CDR3 DNA reads TGTGCCATCAGCCAGACCACAGGGGCCGGCGGGGAGCTGTTTTTT. It translates to CAISQTTGAGGELFF.

V usage is TRBV2 and J usage is TRBJ1-6; D uncertain. Trimming pared 5 bases from V and 6 bases from J, leaving 8 bases between. The germline V gene encodes CDR1 SNHLY and CDR2 FYNNEI. The CDR3 consists of 13 residues. CDR3 amino acids: CASSMEANSPLHF. The CDR3 coding sequence is TGTGCCAGCAGTATGGAGGCTAATTCACCCCTCCACTTT.

The genes are TRBV7-2 and TRBJ2-3, with a tentative D call TRBD2 (5 bases). The CDR3 has 15 residues. V lost 3 bases to trimming and J lost 1 base, with 11 bases between them. Germline-derived CDR1 and CDR2 are SGHTA and FQGNSA. CDR3: CASSFTRTGTDTQYF. CDR3 nucleotides: TGTGCCAGCAGCTTTACTAGAACGGGCACAGATACGCAGTATTTT.

The chain combines TRBV11-2 with TRBJ2-7; 10 nucleotides agree with TRBD2. Germline CDR1 reads SGHAT; CDR2 reads FQNNGV. V trimming: 5 bases; J trimming: 4 bases; junction bases outside the gene matches: 14. The CDR3 consists of 17 residues. The CDR3: CASSPHRGLASTYEQYF. The DNA for the CDR3 is TGTGCCAGCAGCCCACACCGGGGACTAGCGTCGACTTACGAGCAGTACTTC.